The 30 T cell receptor beta chains presented below share a single source sample, sequenced in a study of blood T cell repertoires in COVID-19. Data came from immunoSEQ multiplex PCR; TCRdb stores just in-frame clones and leaves some out. The sample shows some 180,000 clones, roughly 80% of them seen only once. Sequencing input: peripheral blood. These receptors were taken from a man in his forties or fifties who had recovered from COVID-19.

V is TRBV6-2 or TRBV6-3 and J is TRBJ1-1; 8 bases are shared with TRBD1. V lost 6 bases and J lost 4; bases outside the gene matches: 13. Germline CDR1 reads MNHEY; CDR2 reads SVGEGT. The CDR3 runs to 16 residues. This CDR3 is CASSQPSTGVGTEAFF. In nucleotides, the CDR3 is TGTGCCAGCAGCCAACCCTCGACAGGGGTGGGCACTGAAGCTTTCTTT.

In DNA, the CDR3 is TGTGCCAGCAGTCCCTTTTACACTGAAGCTTTCTTT. It yields the protein CASSPFYTEAFF. This rearrangement joins TRBV28 to TRBJ1-1; D is ambiguous. The CDR3 spans 12 residues. Germline V lookup: CDR1 MDHEN, CDR2 SYDVKM. V dropped 5 bases and J dropped 3 bases, with 7 bases sitting between them.

This clone was counted at least ten times. The gene calls are TRBV5-8 and TRBJ1-5, with D maybe TRBD1 (5 bases). CDR3 length: 18 amino acids. With 0 bases removed from V and 7 bases from J, the gap between germline ends came to 23 bases. Germline-derived CDR1 and CDR2 are SGHTS and YDEGEE. The CDR3: CASSLVLTVSSVGQPQHF. CDR3 DNA sequence: TGTGCCAGCAGCTTGGTATTGACAGTTTCTTCTGTAGGGCAGCCCCAGCATTTT.

The chain carries TRBV11-3 and TRBJ2-3; D ambiguous. The CDR3 runs 13 residues. The V end was cut by 1 base, the J end by 5 bases, with 7 bases between. The germline CDR1 and CDR2 sequences are SGHNT and YENEEA. CDR3 sequence: CASSLAPRDTQYF. CDR3 DNA sequence: TGTGCCAGCAGCTTAGCCCCCAGAGATACGCAGTATTTT.

The chain is built from TRBV5-5 and TRBJ2-5; TRBD2 agrees at 7 bases. V dropped 4 bases and J dropped 9; count of bases not matched to a gene: 15. Germline CDR1 SGHKS, CDR2 YYEKEE (reference sequence). The CDR3 is 15 residues long. This CDR3 is CASSPEPGLPVPQYF. The CDR3 DNA reads as TGTGCCAGCAGCCCGGAGCCGGGACTACCCGTACCCCAGTACTTC. Drawing the rest from reference TRBV5-5 and TRBJ2-5, the complete variable domain is DAGVTQSPTHLIKTRGQQVTLRCSPISGHKSVSWYQQVLGQGPQFIFQYYEKEERGRGNFPDRFSARQFPNYSSELNVNALLLGDSALYLCASSPEPGLPVPQYFGPGTRLLVL.

This chain links TRBV5-1 with TRBJ2-3, with TRBD1 identical over 7 bases. There are 15 residues in the CDR3. Losses at the gene ends were 4 bases for V and 2 bases for J; bases not matched to a gene: 7. Germline V gives CDR1 SGHRS, CDR2 YFSETQ. The CDR3 here is CASSLGQAITDTQYF. DNA of the CDR3: TGCGCCAGCAGCCTAGGACAGGCAATCACAGATACGCAGTATTTT.

The chain joins TRBV9 to TRBJ2-2, with TRBD2 matching over 11 bases. V lost 2 bases and J lost 7; bases outside the gene matches: 7. The germline gives CDR1 SGDLS, CDR2 YYNGEE. The CDR3 runs 16 residues. For the CDR3, the DNA is TGTGCCAGCAGCGTTAGCGGGAGGGCCGCGGGCGGGGAGCTGTTTTTT. Translated, it gives CASSVSGRAAGGELFF.

The genes are TRBV18 and TRBJ2-2, with D possibly matching TRBD2 (5 bases). The germline CDR1 and CDR2 sequences are KGHSH and LQKENI. V was pared by 4 bases and J by 7 bases, with 13 bases between. The CDR3 is 14 residues long. The CDR3 nucleotides read TGTGCCAGCTCACAAGCGGACTGGGACGGGGAGCTGTTTTTT. Translating gives CASSQADWDGELFF. Combining the CDR3 with reference TRBV18 and TRBJ2-2 gives the whole variable domain NAGVMQNPRHLVRRRGQEARLRCSPMKGHSHVYWYRQLPEEGLKFMVYLQKENIIDESGMPKERFSAEFPKEGPSILRIQQVVRGDSAAYFCASSQADWDGELFFGEGSRLTVL.

This clone is a singleton in its sample. The chain joins TRBV28 to TRBJ1-6; TRBD1 might be the D (6 bases). Germline-derived CDR1 and CDR2 are MDHEN and SYDVKM. Trimming removed 6 bases at V and 8 bases at J, with 17 bases between. This CDR3 is 15 amino acids long. The chain's CDR3 is CASRPIRGSHSPLHF. The CDR3 nucleotides are TGTGCCAGCAGGCCCATCAGGGGATCTCATTCACCCCTCCACTTT.

CDR3 loop: CASSQVLAGDYGTDTQYF. The CDR3 DNA reads TGTGCCAGCAGCCAAGTTCTAGCGGGAGATTACGGCACAGATACGCAGTATTTT. The genes are TRBV14 and TRBJ2-3; 10 nucleotides line up with TRBD2. The CDR3 has 18 residues. The germline CDR1 and CDR2 sequences are SGHDN and FVKESK. After removal of 1 base from V and 1 base from J, the junction contained 8 bases not matched to a gene.

The rearrangement joins TRBV19 to TRBJ2-1; 7 bases map to TRBD2. With 4 bases clipped from V and 10 bases from J, the junction kept 10 bases outside the gene matches. This CDR3 region has 14 residues. In germline, CDR1 is LNHDA, CDR2 SQIVND (reference sequence). This CDR3 reads CASSRLAGSGEQFF. CDR3 in DNA: TGTGCCAGTAGTAGATTAGCGGGTTCGGGGGAGCAGTTCTTC.

The chain employs TRBV18 and TRBJ2-3, with 14 bases aligning to TRBD2. The germline CDR1 and CDR2 sequences are KGHSH and LQKENI. V was clipped by 6 bases and J by 7 bases; unmatched bases: 9. The CDR3 runs to 16 residues. The CDR3 sequence is CASSVTGLAGDNTQYF. Here the CDR3 DNA reads TGTGCCAGCTCGGTAACGGGACTAGCGGGAGATAATACGCAGTATTTT.

The V gene is TRBV2, the J gene TRBJ2-7; D is unresolved. In germline, CDR1 is SNHLY, CDR2 FYNNEI. The V end lost 7 bases, the J end lost 3 bases, and 16 bases lay between the germline ends. The CDR3 is 14 residues long. The CDR3 spells CASKALDGDYEQYF. In nucleotides, the CDR3 is TGTGCCAGCAAGGCCCTAGACGGAGACTACGAGCAGTACTTC. The full variable domain, its missing parts supplied by reference TRBV2 and TRBJ2-7, is EPEVTQTPSHQVTQMGQEVILRCVPISNHLYFYWYRQILGQKVEFLVSFYNNEISEKSEIFDDQFSVERPDGSNFTLKIRSTKLEDSAMYFCASKALDGDYEQYFGPGTRLTVT.

This clone was recorded a few times. The rearrangement links TRBV5-6 to TRBJ1-5, with a possible D match to TRBD1 (5 bases). The CDR3 totals 14 residues. The V end lost 0 bases, the J end lost 8 bases, and 12 bases lay between the germline ends. Looked up from germline, CDR1 is SGHDT and CDR2 is YYEEEE. The CDR3 is CASSLARGREPQHF. The CDR3 DNA sequence: TGTGCCAGCAGCTTGGCACGGGGGAGGGAGCCCCAGCATTTT.

V is TRBV29-1 and J is TRBJ2-7; 7 bases fit TRBD1. From germline, CDR1 is SQVTM and CDR2 ANQGSEA. The CDR3 length is 14 residues. Trimming at V came to 7 bases and at J to 0 bases, leaving 9 bases not matched to a gene. This CDR3 reads CSGAGGYLSYEQYF. DNA of the CDR3: TGCAGCGGGGCAGGGGGATACCTCTCCTACGAGCAGTACTTC.

The chain employs TRBV4-1 and TRBJ2-5, with 14 bases aligning to TRBD2. The junction had 7 bases not matched to a gene; V was cut back by 3 bases and J by 4 bases. The CDR3 sequence is 17 residues long. Looked up from germline, CDR1 is MGHRA and CDR2 is YSYEKL. This chain's CDR3 is CASSQVGLAGVGETQYF. Written as DNA, the CDR3 is TGCGCCAGCAGCCAGGTGGGACTAGCGGGAGTTGGAGAGACCCAGTACTTC.

This chain links TRBV9 with TRBJ2-2; weak D call: TRBD2 (6 bases). Looked up from germline, CDR1 is SGDLS and CDR2 is YYNGEE. The length of the CDR3 is 16 residues. With 3 bases removed from V and 2 bases from J, the gap between germline ends came to 14 bases. The CDR3 nucleotides are TGTGCCAGCAGCGAGAGGAGGGCCAGTAACACCGGGGAGCTGTTTTTT. It translates to CASSERRASNTGELFF.

On this clone itself: Compared with germline, one end of the junction differs, possibly owing to a read error. This chain links TRBV30 with TRBJ2-7; 7 bases agree with TRBD2. The CDR3 is 14 amino acids. Germline CDR1 is GTSNPN and CDR2 is SVGIG (reference sequence). The CDR3 DNA reads as TGTGCCTGGAGTGTAGCCCTAATGAGGGGAGGGCAGAACTTC. This translates into CAWSVALMRGGQNF.

The J gene is TRBJ1-2, the V gene TRBV27, with a tentative D call TRBD1 (5 bases). This CDR3 comprises 14 residues. Germline-derived CDR1 and CDR2 are MNHEY and SMNVEV (reference sequence). V lost 4 bases and J lost 4, with 13 bases in between. The CDR3 here is CASSSLGGVYGYTF. Written as DNA, the CDR3 is TGTGCCAGCAGTTCCCTCGGAGGGGTCTATGGCTACACCTTC.

The CDR3, as DNA: TGTGCCATCAGTGGCAGGGGCACTGAAGCTTTCTTT. Its protein product is CAISGRGTEAFF. The chain joins TRBV10-3 to TRBJ1-1, with a tentative D call TRBD1 (6 bases). With 4 bases removed from V and 4 bases from J, the gap between germline ends came to 7 bases. From germline, CDR1 is ENHRY and CDR2 SYGVKD. The CDR3 length is 12 residues.

The chain couples TRBV7-3 to TRBJ2-1; TRBD2 matches 8 bases. Germline V gene sequence: CDR1 SGHTA, CDR2 FQGTGA. This CDR3 region has 14 residues. Losses at the gene ends were 3 bases for V and 3 bases for J; bases not matched to a gene: 1. As DNA, the CDR3 is TGTGCCAGCAGCTTGGGACTAGACTACAATGAGCAGTTCTTC. Protein: CASSLGLDYNEQFF.

This chain connects TRBV18 to TRBJ1-3, with D perhaps matching TRBD1 (6 bases). Trimming cost V 5 bases and J 6 bases, with 17 bases left between them. This CDR3 comprises 15 residues. Germline loops: CDR1 KGHSH, CDR2 LQKENI. The CDR3 nucleotides are TGTGCCAGCTCAGCGCGATCAGGGGAATTAAACACCATATATTTT. Protein: CASSARSGELNTIYF.

This clone has a handful of counts. This chain uses TRBV5-4 with TRBJ2-4; D remains unclear. The CDR3 loop spans 12 amino acids. The germline V and J ends were trimmed by 3 bases and 6 bases, with 7 bases remaining between them. Germline CDR1 reads SGHNT; CDR2 reads YYREEE (reference sequence). CDR3 sequence (DNA): TGTGCCAGCAGCTCCCCCGGAAACATTCAGTACTTC. This codes for CASSSPGNIQYF.

This clone was seen more than once but under ten times. The gene calls are TRBV5-1 and TRBJ1-4; D not resolved. The length of the CDR3 is 12 residues. CDR1 and CDR2 from the germline V gene are SGHRS and YFSETQ. Trimming left V 0 bases short and J 7 bases short, with 4 bases between. Here the CDR3 DNA reads TGCGCCAGCAGCTTGGACAGTGAAAAACTGTTTTTT. Residues: CASSLDSEKLFF.

V and J are TRBV19 and TRBJ2-3; D not resolved. The length of the CDR3 is 15 residues. The V end lost 3 bases, the J end lost 1 base, and 11 bases lay between the germline ends. Germline-derived CDR1 and CDR2 are LNHDA and SQIVND (reference sequence). The chain's CDR3 is CASSILAEGTDTQYF. CDR3 nucleotide sequence: TGTGCCAGTAGTATCCTCGCAGAGGGCACAGATACGCAGTATTTT.

In its sample, this clone was seen a few times. This CDR3 is also generated by other DNA sequences in the sample. V and J are TRBV5-4 and TRBJ1-6; 7 nucleotides align to TRBD1. Germline values: CDR1 SGHNT, CDR2 YYREEE (reference sequence). The CDR3 is 14 residues long. With V trimmed by 1 base and J by 7 bases, 2 bases remained unmatched. CDR3 sequence reads: CASSLQGVNSPLHF. In DNA, the CDR3 is TGTGCCAGCAGCTTGCAGGGGGTGAATTCACCCCTCCACTTT.

The chain couples TRBV5-1 to TRBJ2-7; 7 positions agree with TRBD1. Trimming at V came to 1 base and at J to 3 bases, leaving 1 base not matched to a gene. The CDR3 length is 13 residues. CDR1 and CDR2 (germline): SGHRS, YFSETQ. The CDR3 loop reads CASSLTGDYEQYF. The CDR3 coding sequence is TGCGCCAGCAGCTTGACAGGGGACTACGAGCAGTACTTC. Looking up the rest from reference TRBV5-1 and TRBJ2-7 gives the full variable domain: KAGVTQTPRYLIKTRGQQVTLSCSPISGHRSVSWYQQTPGQGLQFLFEYFSETQRNKGNFPGRFSGRQFSNSRSEMNVSTLELGDSALYLCASSLTGDYEQYFGPGTRLTVT.

The chain uses TRBV13 and TRBJ2-4; TRBD1 matches 11 bases. V gave up 6 bases and J gave up 4 bases; unmatched junction bases: 14. CDR1 is PRHDT, CDR2 FYEKMQ, per germline (reference sequence). The length of the CDR3 is 18 residues. CDR3 bases: TGTGCCAGCAGTCCAAGGACAGGGGGCGATTGGTCAAAAAACATTCAGTACTTC. Translating it yields CASSPRTGGDWSKNIQYF.

A remark on this clone: Other DNA variants within this sample encode the same CDR3. The chain couples TRBV5-1 to TRBJ1-3, with no clear D. The V gene's germline CDR1 is SGHRS and CDR2 YFSETQ. CDR3 length equals 14 residues. V lost 1 base and J lost 2, with 7 bases in between. CDR3 loop: CASSLSGTGNTIYF. The CDR3 bases are TGCGCCAGCAGCTTGAGCGGGACTGGAAACACCATATATTTT.

J is TRBJ1-2 and V is TRBV19; D remains ambiguous. Trimming pared 6 bases from V and 0 bases from J, leaving 11 bases between. The CDR3 is 14 residues long. CDR1 and CDR2 from the germline V gene are LNHDA and SQIVND (reference sequence). DNA for the CDR3: TGTGCCAGTAGCCCAGGCATAGCTAACTATGGCTACACCTTC. This translates into CASSPGIANYGYTF. Together with reference TRBV19 and TRBJ1-2, the CDR3 gives the full variable domain: DGGITQSPKYLFRKEGQNVTLSCEQNLNHDAMYWYRQDPGQGLRLIYYSQIVNDFQKGDIAEGYSVSREKKESFPLTVTSAQKNPTAFYLCASSPGIANYGYTFGSGTRLTVV.